The rows below give T cell receptor beta chains drawn from one sample of a study of blood T cell repertoires in COVID-19. Produced via immunoSEQ multiplex PCR; TCRdb's table is partial and in-frame only. The table records some 370,000 clones, 85% to 90% of them present only once. Source material: peripheral blood. The source is a man younger than 30 with active or convalescent COVID-19. Both conserved end residues are part of each CDR3. The order of the fields is V gene, clone size, J gene, D gene, CDR3 DNA, CDR3 protein. A D gene is named only where the DNA matches it firmly. Rows may omit the clone size; those that give it use once, few, many or a size class.

TRBV5-1	-	TRBJ1-1	TRBD1	TGCGCCAGCAGCCTGGGGGACAGACAATTCACTGAAGCTTTCTTT	CASSLGDRQFTEAFF
TRBV7-3	-	TRBJ2-2	-	TGTGCCAGCAGCTTAAATTCCCAGGGATTATCGGGGGAGCTGTTTTTT	CASSLNSQGLSGELFF
TRBV5-6	-	TRBJ1-1	-	TGTGCCAGCAGCCTATTTACTCAGGGGGAAGCTTTCTTT	CASSLFTQGEAFF
TRBV9	once	TRBJ1-6	TRBD1	TGTGCCAGCAGCGCGGGACAGAGTAATTCACCCCTCCACTTT	CASSAGQSNSPLHF
TRBV5-5	-	TRBJ2-5	TRBD1	TGTGCCAGCAGCATGACAGGGGCGTGGGAGACCCAGTACTTC	CASSMTGAWETQYF
TRBV25-1	-	TRBJ2-5	-	TGTGCCAGCAGTGAATACGCCGCGAAAGAGACCCAGTACTTC	CASSEYAAKETQYF
TRBV19	-	TRBJ1-3	TRBD1	TGTGCCAGTAGTCCCCGGACAGGGGTTCGTGGAAACACCATATATTTT	CASSPRTGVRGNTIYF
TRBV7-9	-	TRBJ1-1	TRBD1	TGTGCCAGCAGCTTAGGTAGGGGGCTTGAAGCTTTCTTT	CASSLGRGLEAFF
TRBV4-3	-	TRBJ1-4	-	TGCGCCAGCAGCCAAGATTTCCGGTTGTTTGAAAAACTGTTTTTT	CASSQDFRLFEKLFF
TRBV19	-	TRBJ2-2	-	TGTGCCGCTCACCCAGGGGACACCGGGGAGCTGTTTTTT	CAAHPGDTGELFF
TRBV7-8	-	TRBJ2-2	-	TGTGCCAGCAGCCCGTTGGGGGGAACCGGGGAGCTGTTTTTT	CASSPLGGTGELFF
TRBV7-2	once	TRBJ2-2	-	TGTGCCAGCAGCTTTGGTACAAACACCGGGGAGCTGTTTTTT	CASSFGTNTGELFF
TRBV6-6	-	TRBJ1-3	TRBD1	TGTGCCAGCACTCGGGGGACAGGGGTAATCAGCTCTGGAAACACCATATATTTT	CASTRGTGVISSGNTIYF
TRBV7-7	-	TRBJ2-3	TRBD1	TGTGCCAGCAGCCAGGGGGGACAGGGAACAGATACGCAGTATTTT	CASSQGGQGTDTQYF
TRBV27	-	TRBJ2-7	TRBD1	TGTGCCAGCAGACCATCACACGGGACAGGGATTTACGAGCAGCACTTC	CASRPSHGTGIYEQHF
TRBV18	-	TRBJ1-2	TRBD1	TGTGCCAGCTCACCGGACAGGACCCTAGCCGACCCTTTCTATGGCTACACCTTC	CASSPDRTLADPFYGYTF